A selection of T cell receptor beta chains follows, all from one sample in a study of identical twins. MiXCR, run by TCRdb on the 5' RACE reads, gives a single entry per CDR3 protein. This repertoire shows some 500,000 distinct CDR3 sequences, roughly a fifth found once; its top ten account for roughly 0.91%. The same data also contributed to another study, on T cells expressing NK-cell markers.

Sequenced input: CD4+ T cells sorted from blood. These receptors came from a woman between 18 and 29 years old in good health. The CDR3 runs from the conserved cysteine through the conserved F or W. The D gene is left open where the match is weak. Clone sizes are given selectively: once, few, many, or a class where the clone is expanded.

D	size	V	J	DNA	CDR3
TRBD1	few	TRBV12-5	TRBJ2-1	TGTGCTAGTGCCATGGGACAGGTAGTAGACAATGAGCAGTTCTTC	CASAMGQVVDNEQFF
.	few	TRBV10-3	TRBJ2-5	TGTGCCACTGCTGGGGTTTCGTACCAAGAGACCCAGTACTTC	CATAGVSYQETQYF
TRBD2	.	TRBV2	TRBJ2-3	TGTGCCAGCAGGGCAACTAGCGGGGGCTCTGCAGATACGCAGTATTTT	CASRATSGGSADTQYF
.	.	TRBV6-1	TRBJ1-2	TGTGCCAGCACGGGCAGCTATGTTCTTCATGGCTACACCTTC	CASTGSYVLHGYTF
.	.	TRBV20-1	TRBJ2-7	TGCAGTGCTAGAGATCCGGACTTCTACGAGCAGTACTTC	CSARDPDFYEQYF
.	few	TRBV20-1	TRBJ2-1	TGCAGTGCTAGGGCGGGGGCGCGTTCCTATGAGCAGTTCTTC	CSARAGARSYEQFF
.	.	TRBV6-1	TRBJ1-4	TGTGCCAGCAGTGCCGGGTCAACTAATGAAAAACTGTTTTTT	CASSAGSTNEKLFF
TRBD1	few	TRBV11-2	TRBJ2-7	TGTGCCAGCAGCTTGATCAGGACAGGGCCCCCCGAGCAGTACTTC	CASSLIRTGPPEQYF
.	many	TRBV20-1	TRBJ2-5	TGCAGTGCCCCAGATGGAAGACGAGGAGAGACCCAGTACTTC	CSAPDGRRGETQYF
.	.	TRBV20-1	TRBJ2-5	TGCAGTGCTAGTTTTAGGCGGGATTACTCAGAGACCCAGTACTTC	CSASFRRDYSETQYF
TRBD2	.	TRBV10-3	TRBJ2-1	TGTGCCATCAGACTGAGCGGGGGGGGCAATGAGCAGTTCTTC	CAIRLSGGGNEQFF
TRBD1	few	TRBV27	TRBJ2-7	TGTGCCAGATACCGGGACAGGGTGTACGAGCAGTACTTC	CARYRDRVYEQYF
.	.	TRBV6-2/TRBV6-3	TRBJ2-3	TGTGCCAGCAGTTACTCGAGAGCCGGTGTAGGGGGAGGGCCGGATACGCAGTATTTT	CASSYSRAGVGGGPDTQYF
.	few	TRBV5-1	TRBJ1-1	TGCGCCAGCAGCTTGGATGGGGGGGCTGAAGCTTTCTTT	CASSLDGGAEAFF